Following are 6 T cell receptor beta chains from one sample sequenced in a study of cytomegalovirus exposure and HLA in healthy donors (TCRdb year 2017). Library method: the immunoSEQ multiplex PCR assay. For the multiplex PCR, a mixture combining 60 forward primers for TCR Vbeta segments and 13 reverse primers for TCR Jbeta segments was used. Entries here come from immuneACCESS through TCRdb and include only in-frame sequences with V and J called. Some clones fail to appear in such tables; in the studies checked, an unresolved V gene covers under half of the shortfall, and the cause of the remainder is unknown. Recorded for this sample are 130,000 to 150,000 clones; 70% to 90% of them occurred a single time. The ten largest clones add up to 3.5% to 5.5% of the sample. The sequenced material came from PBMCs. The receptor source for this set is a woman in her 40s in good health and CMV-seropositive.

V usage is TRBV5-4 and J usage is TRBJ2-3, with 8 bases that match TRBD2. Germline CDR1 and CDR2: SGHNT and YYREEE (reference sequence). The CDR3 consists of 15 residues. Trimming cost V 5 bases and J 2 bases; bases outside gene matches: 7. The DNA of the CDR3 is TGTGCCAGCAGAGAGGCGGGGGGCTACACAGATACGCAGTATTTT. Protein product: CASREAGGYTDTQYF.

The V gene is TRBV15, the J gene TRBJ2-5; 11 bases agree with TRBD1. Trimming removed 3 bases from V and 5 bases from J; junction bases left unmatched: 8. CDR3 size: 16 residues. Germline V gene sequence: CDR1 LNHNV, CDR2 YYDKDF (reference sequence). The CDR3 is CATSSPGTGGVETQYF. The CDR3 coding sequence is TGTGCCACCAGCAGCCCTGGGACAGGGGGTGTGGAGACCCAGTACTTC.

The rearrangement uses TRBV10-3 and TRBJ2-7; D possibly corresponds to TRBD1 (5 bases). The V gene's germline CDR1 is ENHRY and CDR2 SYGVKD. The CDR3 is made up of 13 amino acids. V was shortened by 3 bases and J by 7 bases, with 13 bases between the two germline ends. The CDR3 sequence is CAISDMPGREQYF. The CDR3 region has the DNA TGTGCCATCAGTGACATGCCAGGGCGGGAGCAGTACTTC.

J is TRBJ2-1 and V is TRBV9, with 15 bases lining up with TRBD2. J was trimmed by 10 bases and V by 4 bases; bases with no gene match: 18. This CDR3 is 19 amino acids long. Germline V gene sequence: CDR1 SGDLS, CDR2 YYNGEE. CDR3 loop: CASSSPPSGLAGGTGEQFF. The CDR3 bases are TGTGCCAGCAGCTCTCCGCCCTCGGGACTAGCGGGGGGAACAGGAGAGCAGTTCTTC.

V is TRBV6-1 and J is TRBJ2-3; TRBD1 matches 8 bases. Germline CDR1 MNHNS, CDR2 SASEGT. The V segment lost 6 bases and the J segment 1 base; nucleotides outside the gene matches: 6. The CDR3 runs 15 residues. The CDR3 DNA is TGTGCCAGCAGCCCCGGACAGGGCGGCACAGATACGCAGTATTTT. This gives the protein CASSPGQGGTDTQYF.

The chain has TRBV7-7 and TRBJ2-5, with D possibly being TRBD1 (7 bases). Germline CDR1 and CDR2: SSHAT and FNYEAQ (reference sequence). The CDR3 is made up of 15 amino acids. The germline V and J ends were trimmed by 5 bases and 3 bases, with 16 bases remaining between them. CDR3 nucleotides: TGTGCCAGCAGCCCAGCCGGAGGGGGCGAAGAGACCCAGTACTTC. This gives the protein CASSPAGGGEETQYF.